The present entry profiles one T cell receptor beta chain with its context. Antigen: not known. These data belong to a study of shared clonotypes between healthy human individuals. The V gene end was trimmed by 4 bases and the J gene end by 2 bases; junction bases not matched to a gene: 5. Per the germline V gene, CDR1 is MNHNY and CDR2 is SVGAGI (reference sequence). This CDR3 is 15 amino acids long. Findings of the study overall: A generally larger estimated richness was seen in naive subsets than in memory subsets. Non-shared clonotypes showed lower generation probabilities than clonotypes common to all four donors.

Only in-frame clones appear in the TCRdb table, and some are missing; sequencing was by immunoSEQ multiplex PCR. The sample lists approximately 2,000,000 clones; 85% to 95% were seen once. The TCR originated in a young man in good health. Some clones in this sample may be carry-over from other donors' samples. The rearrangement links TRBV6-6 to TRBJ2-1; 7 bases align to TRBD1. Sequences were obtained from naive CD4+ T cells from PBMCs. Subset described: CD45RA+ positively selected. The chain's CDR3 is CASSSRQGPYNEQFF. The DNA of the CDR3 is TGTGCCAGCAGTTCTAGACAGGGTCCCTACAATGAGCAGTTCTTC.